The source of this T cell receptor (beta chain) is a study of T cell repertoires in cytomegalovirus infection (dated by TCRdb to about 2019). With regard to the full study: Peptide stimulations targeted recently identified HLA-C-restricted CMV epitopes, whose presentation resists viral immunomodulation, together with well-studied HLA-B-restricted epitopes. The HLA type of each donor mattered for the analysis, because public TCR beta signatures pointed to carriage of CMV infection along with the matching HLA type.

The investigation overall reported the following: The ex vivo response was dominated by HLA-C-restricted CMV-specific TCR beta clonotypes, which also provided the single most frequent clonotype in two of eight donors. In both this cohort and an independent approximately 370-donor cohort, the cumulative frequency of public TCR beta family members distinguished carriers of CMV infection plus the relevant HLA type.

The sample's treatment or condition, from its label and the paper: in vitro stimulation with specific CMV peptide epitopes to enrich CMV-specific T cells. Data came from an Illumina HiSeq 1500. Using fastp at Q25 and MiXCR, TCRdb reprocessed the public reads and kept productive beta chains. Entries that share a CDR3 protein sequence are merged under the most common genes and DNA. This sample comprises 650,000 to 900,000 distinct CDR3 sequences, around 29% of them detected only once. The ten largest clones represent around 13% of the sample. This clonotype was seen at least ten times. Which antigen it targets is not known. No qualities accompany the bases; no much larger clone lies one base away. The germline V end is reduced by 4 bases and the J end by 6 bases; junction bases left unmatched: 11. From a lookup of the germline V gene, CDR1 and CDR2 are SGHTA and FQGNSA. Its CDR3 holds 16 amino acids, cysteine through phenylalanine. Kept here is only the CDR3 DNA, which spans 48 bases and is read in frame from base 1.

The source is a human donor in good health (CMV status not recorded). Some clones in this sample may be carry-over from other donors' samples. The material was cultured CD8+ T cells from PBMCs, obtained from culture after CMV antigen stimulation. The receptor chain draws on TRBV7-2 and TRBJ2-1; TRBD1 lines up with 8 middle nucleotides. The encoded CDR3 is CASSSVAGGASNEQFF. The nucleotides read TGTGCCAGCAGCTCGGTTGCAGGGGGCGCTTCCAATGAGCAGTTCTTC.